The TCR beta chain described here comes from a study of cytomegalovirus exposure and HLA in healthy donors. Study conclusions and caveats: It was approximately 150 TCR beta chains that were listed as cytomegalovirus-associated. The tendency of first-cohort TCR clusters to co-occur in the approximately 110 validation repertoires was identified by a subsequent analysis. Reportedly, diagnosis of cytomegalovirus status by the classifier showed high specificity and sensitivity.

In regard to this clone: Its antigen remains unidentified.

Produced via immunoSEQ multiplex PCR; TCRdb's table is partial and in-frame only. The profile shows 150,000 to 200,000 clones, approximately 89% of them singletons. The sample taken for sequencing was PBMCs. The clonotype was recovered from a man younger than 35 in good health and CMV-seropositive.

CDR3 sequence: CASSPAGQALYGYTF. The CDR3 nucleotides read TGTGCCAGCAGCCCCGCGGGACAGGCCCTCTATGGCTACACCTTC. V usage is TRBV9 and J usage is TRBJ1-2, with 8 bases aligning to TRBD1. Germline assignment: CDR1 SGDLS and CDR2 YYNGEE. The CDR3 extends over 15 amino acids. V was clipped by 4 bases and J by 4 bases; unmatched bases: 9.